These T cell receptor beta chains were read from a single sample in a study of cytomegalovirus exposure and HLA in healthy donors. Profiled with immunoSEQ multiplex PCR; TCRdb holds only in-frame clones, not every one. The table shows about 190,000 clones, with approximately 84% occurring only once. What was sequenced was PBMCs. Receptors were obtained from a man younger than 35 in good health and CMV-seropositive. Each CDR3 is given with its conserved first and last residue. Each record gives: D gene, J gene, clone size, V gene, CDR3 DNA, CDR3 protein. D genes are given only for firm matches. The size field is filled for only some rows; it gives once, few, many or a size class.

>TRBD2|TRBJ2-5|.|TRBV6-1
TGTGCCAGCAGTGAAAATAGCGGGACTCAAGAGACCCAGTACTTC
CASSENSGTQETQYF
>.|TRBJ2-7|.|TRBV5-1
TGCGCCAGCAGCTTGGAAGACAACTCATACGAGCAGTACTTC
CASSLEDNSYEQYF
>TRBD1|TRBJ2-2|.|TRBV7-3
TGTGCCAGCAGGTTGACGGGACAGGGGAACACCGGGGAGCTGTTTTTT
CASRLTGQGNTGELFF
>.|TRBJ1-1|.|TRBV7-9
TGTGCCAGCAGCTTAGGGGCAGGGCGGAGCACTGAAGCTTTCTTT
CASSLGAGRSTEAFF
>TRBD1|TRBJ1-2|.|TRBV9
TGTGCCAGCAGCGTGACGGACAGGCCGAGGGGCTACACCTTC
CASSVTDRPRGYTF
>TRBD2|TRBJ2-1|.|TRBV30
TGTGCCTGGAGTGTAGGTAGCGGGAGATACAATGAGCAGTTCTTC
CAWSVGSGRYNEQFF
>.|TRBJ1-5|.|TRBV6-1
TGTGCCAGCAGTGAAATGGCAGGGCGTCTTCGGAATCAGCCCCAGCATTTT
CASSEMAGRLRNQPQHF
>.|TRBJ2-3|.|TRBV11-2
TGTGCCAGCAGCTTAGATCTATCGAGCCTGGGCACAGATACGCAGTATTTT
CASSLDLSSLGTDTQYF
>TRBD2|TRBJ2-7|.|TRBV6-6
TGTGCCAGCAGCAACTTACTAGCGGGAGAGTCCTACGAGCAGTACTTC
CASSNLLAGESYEQYF
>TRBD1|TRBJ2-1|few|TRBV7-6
TGTGCCAGCAGCTTAGGGTCAGGGGGCAATGAGCAGTTCTTC
CASSLGSGGNEQFF
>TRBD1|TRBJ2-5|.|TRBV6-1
TGTGCCAGCCACCGGGACAGGGACCAAGAGACCCAGTACTTC
CASHRDRDQETQYF
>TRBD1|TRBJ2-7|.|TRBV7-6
TGTGCCAGCAGCTCCGGACCGGGACAGGGGTCCTTCTCCTACGAGCAGTACTTC
CASSSGPGQGSFSYEQYF
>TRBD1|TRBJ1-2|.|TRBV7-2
TGTGCCAGCAGCCGCAAAACCGGGACAGAAGATGGCTACACCTTC
CASSRKTGTEDGYTF
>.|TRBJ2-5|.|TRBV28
TGTGCCAGCTCACGACAGATCCTACGGGAGACCCAGTACTTC
CASSRQILRETQYF
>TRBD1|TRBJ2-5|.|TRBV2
TGTGCCAGCAGTACGGACAGGAGTGGGGAGACCCAGTACTTC
CASSTDRSGETQYF
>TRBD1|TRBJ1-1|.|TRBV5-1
TGCGCCAGCAGCGAAGGACAGGTCGACCTCGGGACTGAAGCTTTCTTT
CASSEGQVDLGTEAFF
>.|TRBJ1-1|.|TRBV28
TGTGCCAGCAGTTTGAACCCGACAGGGAACACTGAAGCTTTCTTT
CASSLNPTGNTEAFF
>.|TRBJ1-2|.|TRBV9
TGTGCCAGCCGAGGGTATGGCTACACCTTC
CASRGYGYTF
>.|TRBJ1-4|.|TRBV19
TGTGCCAGTAGTATTGTCTCTCTCCCTAATGAAAAACTGTTTTTT
CASSIVSLPNEKLFF
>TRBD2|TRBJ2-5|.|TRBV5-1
TGCGCCAGCAGCCTCGGACTAGCGGGAGTTAACGAGACCCAGTACTTC
CASSLGLAGVNETQYF
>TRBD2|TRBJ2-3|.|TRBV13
TGTGCCAGCAGCTTCCTATCTCGACTAGCGGGCGACACAGATACGCAGTATTTT
CASSFLSRLAGDTDTQYF
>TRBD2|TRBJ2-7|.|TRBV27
TGTGCCAGCGGCCTAACCCCAAGCGGGAGAGGGTACGAGCAGTACTTC
CASGLTPSGRGYEQYF
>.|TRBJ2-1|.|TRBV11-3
TGTGCCAGCAGCTTAGAGGCGGGAAGAGCCTACAATGAGCAGTTCTTC
CASSLEAGRAYNEQFF
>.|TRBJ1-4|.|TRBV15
TGTGCCACACGGGGGTTTAATGAAAAACTGTTTTTT
CATRGFNEKLFF
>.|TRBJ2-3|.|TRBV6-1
TGTGCCAGCAGGCGGAGGCTAGCTACTACAGATACGCAGTATTTT
CASRRRLATTDTQYF
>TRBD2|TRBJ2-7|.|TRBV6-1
TGTGCCAGCAACCTAGCGGGAGGGCCTTACGAGCAGTACTTC
CASNLAGGPYEQYF
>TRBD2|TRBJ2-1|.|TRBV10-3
TGTGCCATCCGGAGGGGACTAGCGGGCCAGGGTGAGCAGTTCTTC
CAIRRGLAGQGEQFF
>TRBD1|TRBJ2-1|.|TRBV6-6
TGTGCCAGCAGGGGACGGGACAGCTACAATGAGCAGTTCTTC
CASRGRDSYNEQFF
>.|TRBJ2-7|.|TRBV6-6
TGTGCCAGCAGACCCGGGACTCTCTCCTACGAGCAGTACTTC
CASRPGTLSYEQYF
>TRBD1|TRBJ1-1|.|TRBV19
TGTGCCAGTAGTAACCGGGACAGGTCCGGTACTGAAGCTTTCTTT
CASSNRDRSGTEAFF
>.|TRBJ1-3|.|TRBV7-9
TGTGCCAGCAGCCCCCGGCGGAACGTCGACTCTGGAAACACCATATATTTT
CASSPRRNVDSGNTIYF